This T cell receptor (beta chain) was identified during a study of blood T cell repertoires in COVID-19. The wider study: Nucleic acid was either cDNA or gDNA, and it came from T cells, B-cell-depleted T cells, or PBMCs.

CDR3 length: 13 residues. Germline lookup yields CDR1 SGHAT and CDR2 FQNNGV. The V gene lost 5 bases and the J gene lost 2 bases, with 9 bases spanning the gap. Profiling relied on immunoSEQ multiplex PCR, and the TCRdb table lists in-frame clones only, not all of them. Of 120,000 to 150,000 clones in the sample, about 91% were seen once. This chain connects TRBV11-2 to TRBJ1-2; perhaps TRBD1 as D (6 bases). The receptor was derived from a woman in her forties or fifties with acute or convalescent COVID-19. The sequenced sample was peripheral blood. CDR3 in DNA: TGTGCCAGCAGCCAGGGACAAAACTATGGCTACACCTTC. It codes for CASSQGQNYGYTF. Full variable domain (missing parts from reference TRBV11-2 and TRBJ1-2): EAGVAQSPRYKIIEKRQSVAFWCNPISGHATLYWYQQILGQGPKLLIQFQNNGVVDDSQLPKDRFSAERLKGVDSTLKIQPAKLEDSAVYLCASSQGQNYGYTFGSGTRLTVV.